A selection of T cell receptor beta chains follows, all from one sample in a study of shared clonotypes between healthy human individuals. The assay was immunoSEQ multiplex PCR, and TCRdb's table has in-frame clones only and misses some. The profile covers about 330,000 clones, with approximately 74% appearing a single time and approximately 10% taken by the ten largest. Specimen: memory CD4+ T cells sorted from blood. These receptors originate from a young man in good health. Both conserved end residues are part of each CDR3. Fields, in order: V gene, clone size, D gene, J gene, CDR3 DNA, CDR3 protein. D genes are given only for firm matches. Clone size is shown for a subset of rows, as once, few, many or a class of expanded clone.

>TRBV7-2|few|NA|TRBJ2-7
TGTGCCAGCAGCGAGGGGTGGCAGCCAGCCTACGAGCAGTACTTC
CASSEGWQPAYEQYF
>TRBV7-2|NA|NA|TRBJ2-1
TGTGCCAGCAGCGCGACTAGTTTCTACAATGAGCAGTTCTTC
CASSATSFYNEQFF
>TRBV27|NA|NA|TRBJ2-1
TGTGCCAGCACCTCGAGGGGTGAGCAGTTCTTC
CASTSRGEQFF
>TRBV27|once|TRBD2|TRBJ2-7
TGTGCCAGCAGTTTATGGCGGCCTAGCGGGAGCCACGAGCAGTACTTC
CASSLWRPSGSHEQYF
>TRBV2|NA|NA|TRBJ1-2
TGTGCCAGCAGTCTTCAGGTGGGGGAAACCTATGGCTACACCTTC
CASSLQVGETYGYTF
>TRBV4-3|NA|NA|TRBJ1-2
TGCGCCAGCAGCCAAGAACACGGAGGGGTCCTTGGGTATGGCTACACCTTC
CASSQEHGGVLGYGYTF
>TRBV6-1|NA|NA|TRBJ2-4
TGTGCCAGCAGTGAAGGGTCGGGGCTTGGCGCCAAAAACATTCAGTACTTC
CASSEGSGLGAKNIQYF
>TRBV27|NA|NA|TRBJ2-7
TGTGCCAGCAGTGCCGGCCCGGCCGGACGCCCGGCCTACGAGCAGTACTTC
CASSAGPAGRPAYEQYF
>TRBV30|NA|TRBD1|TRBJ1-2
TGTGCCTGGGGACAGGCCCTTTCTAACTATGGCTACACCTTC
CAWGQALSNYGYTF
>TRBV28|once|TRBD1|TRBJ1-5
TGTGCCAGCAGCGACAGGGCCAATCAGCCCCAGCATTTT
CASSDRANQPQHF
>TRBV9|few|NA|TRBJ2-1
TGTGCCAGCAGCGTAGAGCAGACGACTGGTCGCAATGAGCAGTTCTTC
CASSVEQTTGRNEQFF
>TRBV9|NA|NA|TRBJ2-1
TGTGCCAGCAGCGTTCTATCGACAGGATTGACGGGTAATGAGCAGTTCTTC
CASSVLSTGLTGNEQFF
>TRBV28|NA|NA|TRBJ2-2
TGTGCCAGCAGTAGGGGCGCGGGCACCGGGGAGCTGTTTTTT
CASSRGAGTGELFF
>TRBV5-6|NA|TRBD1|TRBJ2-7
TGTGCCAGCAGCTTACCGGGACAGGGGTCTTACGAGCAGTACTTC
CASSLPGQGSYEQYF
>TRBV7-2|NA|NA|TRBJ1-5
TGTGCCAGCAGCTTATTTTCCAGGGATCAGCCCCAGCATTTT
CASSLFSRDQPQHF
>TRBV19|few|TRBD1|TRBJ1-1
TGTGCCAGTATCCCCGGCAGGGGGCAGAAAGCTTTCTTT
CASIPGRGQKAFF
>TRBV19|NA|TRBD1|TRBJ1-2
TGTGCCAGTAGCAGCAGACAGGGCCGATCTGGCTACACCTTC
CASSSRQGRSGYTF
>TRBV7-6|NA|TRBD1|TRBJ1-1
TGTGCCAGCAGCTTAGGTACAGGGGGCGCGACTTTCTTT
CASSLGTGGATFF
>TRBV5-4|NA|TRBD1|TRBJ2-1
TGTGCCAGCAGCTTGCATGGACAGGGCTCCTACAATGAGCAGTTCTTC
CASSLHGQGSYNEQFF
>TRBV21-1|NA|NA|TRBJ1-2
TGTGCCAGCAGCAAAGCGCTGGGGGGCTGTCATGGCTACACCTTC
CASSKALGGCHGYTF
>TRBV27|NA|NA|TRBJ2-7
TGTGCCAGCAGTTTAGGTCGGATCTCCTACGAGCAGTACTTC
CASSLGRISYEQYF
>TRBV2|NA|NA|TRBJ1-5
TGTGCCAGCAGAGACCAGGGTTCCATCCAGCCCCAGCATTTT
CASRDQGSIQPQHF
>TRBV2|NA|NA|TRBJ2-1
TGTGCCAGCAGGGACTACAATGAGCAGTTCTTC
CASRDYNEQFF
>TRBV19|NA|NA|TRBJ1-1
TGTGCCAGTAGTCTGCACAGGGAGAACACTGAAGCTTTCTTT
CASSLHRENTEAFF
>TRBV11-3|many|NA|TRBJ2-1
TGTGCCAGCAGCCCTTCAACGGGCAATGAGCAGTTCTTC
CASSPSTGNEQFF
>TRBV12-5|NA|NA|TRBJ2-1
TGTGCTAGTGGTTTGTGGACCACCAATGAGCAGTTCTTC
CASGLWTTNEQFF
>TRBV2|NA|TRBD1|TRBJ2-7
TGTGCCAGCAGCGGGACAGGGGGGATCTCCTACGAGCAGTACTTC
CASSGTGGISYEQYF
>TRBV5-1|NA|NA|TRBJ2-6
TGCGCCAGCAGCCCCGGGGTATCTTCTGGGGCCAACGTCCTGACTTTC
CASSPGVSSGANVLTF
>TRBV5-5|few|NA|TRBJ2-1
TGTGCCAGCAGCTCCCTAGGCCGCCTCGCTGAGCAGTTCTTC
CASSSLGRLAEQFF
>TRBV5-4|few|NA|TRBJ2-3
TGTGCCAGCAGCTTGCGGGGTGGGGGCACAGATACGCAGTATTTT
CASSLRGGGTDTQYF
>TRBV5-4|NA|NA|TRBJ2-6
TGTGCCAGCAGTCCAGGGTCTGGGGCCAACGTCCTGACTTTC
CASSPGSGANVLTF
>TRBV9|NA|NA|TRBJ1-1
TGTGCCAGCAGTCACAGGCGCGAGAGCACTGAAGCTTTCTTT
CASSHRRESTEAFF
>TRBV28|NA|TRBD2|TRBJ2-1
TGTGCCAGCACCTCGCAAGGTCGGCTAGCGGGAGGGCCGTTTTACAATGAGCAGTTCTTC
CASTSQGRLAGGPFYNEQFF
>TRBV10-3|NA|TRBD1|TRBJ1-5
TGTGCCATCAGTGAGTCGAAGGGGGCGAGCAATCAGCCCCAGCATTTT
CAISESKGASNQPQHF
>TRBV7-6|NA|TRBD1|TRBJ1-1
TGTGCCAGCAGCGCCTACAGGGGGAACACTGAAGCTTTCTTT
CASSAYRGNTEAFF
>TRBV6-1|NA|NA|TRBJ2-1
TGTGCCAGCAGTGAATTTGGGGGGAGTGCCTCCTACAATGAGCAGTTCTTC
CASSEFGGSASYNEQFF
>TRBV29-1|NA|TRBD2|TRBJ2-3
TGCAGCGTTGAAGATCGAGCGGGAGGGTATTTT
CSVEDRAGGYF
>TRBV11-2|NA|NA|TRBJ2-3
TGTGCCAGCAGCCCCCTGGCTAGCACAGATACGCAGTATTTT
CASSPLASTDTQYF
>TRBV15|NA|NA|TRBJ2-5
TGTGCCACCAGTCCAGGGGAAGAGACCCAGTACTTC
CATSPGEETQYF
>TRBV7-8|NA|NA|TRBJ2-7
TGTGCCAGCAGCCTCGGGTCTAACGAGCAGTACTTC
CASSLGSNEQYF
>TRBV4-3|NA|TRBD2|TRBJ2-1
TGCGCCAGCAGCCAAGAGGGAGCGGGAGGGAATGAGCAGTTCTTC
CASSQEGAGGNEQFF